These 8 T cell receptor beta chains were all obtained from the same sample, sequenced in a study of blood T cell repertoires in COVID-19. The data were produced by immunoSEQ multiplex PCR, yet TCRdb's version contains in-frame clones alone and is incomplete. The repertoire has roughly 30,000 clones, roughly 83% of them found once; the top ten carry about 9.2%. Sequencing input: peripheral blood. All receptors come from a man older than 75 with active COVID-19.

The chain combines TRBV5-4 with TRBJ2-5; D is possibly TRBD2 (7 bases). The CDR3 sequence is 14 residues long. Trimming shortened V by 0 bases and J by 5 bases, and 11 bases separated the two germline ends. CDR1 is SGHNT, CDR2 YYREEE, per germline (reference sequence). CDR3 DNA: TGTGCCAGCAGCTTGGGAGGGGGGGACGAGACCCAGTACTTC. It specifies CASSLGGGDETQYF.

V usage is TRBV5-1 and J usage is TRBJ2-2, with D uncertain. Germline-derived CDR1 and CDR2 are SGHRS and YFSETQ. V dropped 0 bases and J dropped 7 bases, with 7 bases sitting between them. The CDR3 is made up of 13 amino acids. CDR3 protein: CASSLDSYGELFF. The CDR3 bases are TGCGCCAGCAGCTTGGACTCTTACGGGGAGCTGTTTTTT.

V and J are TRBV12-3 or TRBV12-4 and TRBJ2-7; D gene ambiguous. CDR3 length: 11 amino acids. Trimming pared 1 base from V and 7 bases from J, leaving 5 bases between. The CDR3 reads CASSLDREQYF. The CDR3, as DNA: TGTGCCAGCAGTTTAGACCGGGAGCAGTACTTC.

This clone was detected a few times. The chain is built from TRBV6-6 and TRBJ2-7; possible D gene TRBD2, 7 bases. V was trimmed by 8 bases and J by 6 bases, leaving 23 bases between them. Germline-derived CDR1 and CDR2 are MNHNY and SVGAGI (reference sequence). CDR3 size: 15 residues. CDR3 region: CASGVRQEGGGEQYF. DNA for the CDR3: TGTGCCAGCGGAGTAAGGCAGGAGGGGGGGGGCGAGCAGTACTTC.

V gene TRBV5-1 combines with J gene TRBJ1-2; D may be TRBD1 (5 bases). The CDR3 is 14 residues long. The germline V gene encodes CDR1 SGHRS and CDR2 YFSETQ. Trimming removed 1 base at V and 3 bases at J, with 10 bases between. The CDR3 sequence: CASSLQGVDYGYTF. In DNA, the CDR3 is TGCGCCAGCAGCTTGCAGGGTGTGGACTATGGCTACACCTTC.

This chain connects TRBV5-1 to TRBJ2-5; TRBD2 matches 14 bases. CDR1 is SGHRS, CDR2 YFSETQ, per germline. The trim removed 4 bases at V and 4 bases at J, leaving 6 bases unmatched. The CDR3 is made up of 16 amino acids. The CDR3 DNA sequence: TGCGCCAGCAGCAACGGAGGACTAGCGGGGGGAGAGACCCAGTACTTC. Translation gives CASSNGGLAGGETQYF.

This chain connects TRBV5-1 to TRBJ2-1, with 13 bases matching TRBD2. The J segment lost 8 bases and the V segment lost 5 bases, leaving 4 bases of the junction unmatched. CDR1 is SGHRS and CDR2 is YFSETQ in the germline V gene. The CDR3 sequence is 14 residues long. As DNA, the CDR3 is TGCGCCAGCAGGACTAGCGGGGGGTTCGATGAGCAGTTCTTC. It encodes CASRTSGGFDEQFF. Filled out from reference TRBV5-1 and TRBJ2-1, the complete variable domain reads KAGVTQTPRYLIKTRGQQVTLSCSPISGHRSVSWYQQTPGQGLQFLFEYFSETQRNKGNFPGRFSGRQFSNSRSEMNVSTLELGDSALYLCASRTSGGFDEQFFGPGTRLTVL.

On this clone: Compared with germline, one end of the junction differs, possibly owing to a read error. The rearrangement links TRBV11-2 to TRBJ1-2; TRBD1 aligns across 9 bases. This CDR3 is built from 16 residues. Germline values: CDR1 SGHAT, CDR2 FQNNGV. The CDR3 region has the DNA TGTGCCAGCAGCTCCACGACAGGGGGATTACAATATGGCTGCACCTTC. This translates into CASSSTTGGLQYGCTF.